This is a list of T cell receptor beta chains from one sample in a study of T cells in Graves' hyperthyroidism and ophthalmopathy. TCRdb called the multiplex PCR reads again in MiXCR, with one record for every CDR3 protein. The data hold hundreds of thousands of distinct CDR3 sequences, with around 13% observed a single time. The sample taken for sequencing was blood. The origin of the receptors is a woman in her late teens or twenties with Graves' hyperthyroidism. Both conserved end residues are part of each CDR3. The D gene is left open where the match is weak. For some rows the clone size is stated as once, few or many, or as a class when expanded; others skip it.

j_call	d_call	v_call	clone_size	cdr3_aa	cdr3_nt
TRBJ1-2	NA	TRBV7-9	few	CAGSQGSYGYTF	TGTGCCGGCTCACAGGGTTCCTATGGCTACACCTTC
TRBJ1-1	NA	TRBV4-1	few	CASSQLWGPNTEAFF	TGCGCCAGCAGCCAATTATGGGGTCCGAACACTGAAGCTTTCTTT
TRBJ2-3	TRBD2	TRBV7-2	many	CASSLPSGSVTDTQYF	TGTGCCAGCAGCTTACCTAGCGGGAGCGTCACAGATACGCAGTATTTT
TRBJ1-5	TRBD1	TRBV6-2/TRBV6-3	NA	CASKPRQGEGNQPQHF	TGTGCCAGCAAACCCCGACAGGGGGAGGGGAATCAGCCCCAGCATTTT
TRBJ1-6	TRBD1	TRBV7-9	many	CASSAGTGGLIPLHF	TGTGCCAGCAGCGCCGGGACAGGGGGTTTAATTCCCCTCCACTTT
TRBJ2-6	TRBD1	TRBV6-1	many	CASTLGQGISGANVLTF	TGTGCCAGCACCCTGGGACAGGGGATTTCTGGGGCCAACGTCCTGACTTTC
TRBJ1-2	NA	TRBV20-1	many	CSARDQFVGYTF	TGCAGTGCTAGAGATCAGTTCGTTGGCTACACCTTC
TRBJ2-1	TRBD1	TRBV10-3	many	CAIRSDRANNEQFF	TGTGCCATCAGGTCGGACAGGGCAAACAATGAGCAGTTCTTC
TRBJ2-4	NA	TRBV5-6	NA	CASRVGGAKNIQYF	TGTGCCAGCAGAGTAGGGGGAGCCAAAAACATTCAGTACTTC
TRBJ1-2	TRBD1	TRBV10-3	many	CAIRGQGAAGYTF	TGTGCCATCAGGGGACAGGGGGCGGCTGGCTACACCTTC
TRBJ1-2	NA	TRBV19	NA	CASSLGIVYTF	TGTGCCAGTAGTCTTGGGATAGTGTACACCTTC
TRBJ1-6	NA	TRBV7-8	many	CASSPTNRAGNSPLHF	TGTGCCAGCAGCCCAACCAACAGGGCTGGCAATTCACCCCTCCACTTT
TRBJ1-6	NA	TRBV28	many	CASSLTGNGSPLHF	TGTGCCAGCAGTTTAACAGGGAACGGATCACCCCTCCACTTT
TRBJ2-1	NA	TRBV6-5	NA	CACSYAPRGEQFF	TGTGCCTGCAGTTACGCACCCCGGGGTGAGCAGTTCTTC
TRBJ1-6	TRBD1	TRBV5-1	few	CASSLTGGARNSPLHF	TGCGCCAGCAGCTTAACAGGGGGCGCAAGGAATTCACCCCTCCACTTT
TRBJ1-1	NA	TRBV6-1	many	CASSEWVAEAFF	TGTGCCAGCAGTGAATGGGTAGCTGAAGCTTTCTTT
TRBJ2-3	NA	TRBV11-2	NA	CASSPGGQNTDTQYF	TGTGCCAGCAGCCCGGGGGGACAGAACACAGATACGCAGTATTTT
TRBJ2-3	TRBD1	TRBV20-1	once	CRPTGTGGRDTQYF	TGCAGACCTACCGGGACAGGGGGCCGGGATACGCAGTATTTT
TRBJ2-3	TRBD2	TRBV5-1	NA	CASSLGTSGVTDTQYF	TGCGCCAGCAGCCTAGGGACTAGCGGGGTCACAGATACGCAGTATTTT
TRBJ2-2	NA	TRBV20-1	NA	CSAVAGEGTGELFF	TGCAGTGCTGTTGCAGGGGAGGGCACCGGGGAGCTGTTTTTT
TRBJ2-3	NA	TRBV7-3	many	CASSVGLSDTQYF	TGTGCCAGCAGCGTCGGACTCTCGGATACGCAGTATTTT
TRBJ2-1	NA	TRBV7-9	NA	CASSFSQGNEQFF	TGTGCCAGCAGCTTCTCCCAGGGCAATGAGCAGTTCTTC
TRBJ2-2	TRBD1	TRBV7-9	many	CASSFGGTDTGELFF	TGTGCCAGCAGCTTTGGTGGGACAGACACCGGGGAGCTGTTTTTT